This T cell receptor beta chain was observed in a study of blood T cell repertoires in COVID-19 (TCRdb year 2020). A note on the overall study: Collaborator samples came from the United States, Italy and Spain and covered acute and convalescent phases of COVID-19. The prospective study material was composed of cDNA or gDNA derived from T cells, B-cell-depleted T cells, or PBMCs. The dataset comprised deeply sampled blood TCRbeta repertoires from subjects exposed to, actively infected with, or recovered from COVID-19. The repertoires were made available in a free public database intended to serve as a resource for research on the immune response to SARS-CoV-2. Where available, HLA class I and class II types were taken from metadata supplied by the sample provider and were not determined by assay-based typing. Samples were obtained from the ongoing ImmuneRACE study (first 160 participants) and from approximately 1,200 subjects provided by 6 global collaborators. Sample metadata almost always included a de-identified subject ID, COVID-19 status, age in years and sex. Results and caveats for the whole study, not just this receptor: Clinical and demographic metadata were provided uncurated, with the amount varying by source and participant.

To note about this clone: Its antigen is unknown. No base qualities exist here, and no much larger clone lies one base off it.

Relative to germline, V is missing 5 bases and J is missing 0 bases, with 6 bases of the junction outside any gene match. Counted from cysteine to phenylalanine, this CDR3 has 16 amino acids. CDR3 DNA is the only sequence kept; it has 48 bases, read in frame from the first base. Taken from the germline V gene, the CDR1 and CDR2 loops are MDHEN and SYDVKM. The immunoSEQ Assay, a bias-controlled multiplex PCR, was used to amplify TCRbeta CDR3 regions from genomic DNA. As for the original processing: Nucleated cell counts per sample were estimated from amplification of reference gene primers within the assay. Sequence reads were collapsed and filtered to measure the absolute abundance of every unique TCRbeta CDR3 rearrangement. For each sample, productive Simpson clonality was calculated by taking the square root of Simpson's diversity index across productive rearrangements. In TCRdb, the immuneACCESS table is reduced to in-frame sequences with V and J assigned. These tables do not hold every clone; where another copy was compared, an unresolved V gene accounts for under half, and the others remain unexplained. V, J and clone size are taken as reported in that table, and D and trimming were inferred from the DNA itself. The sample includes some 100,000 clones, with about 91% observed a single time. The leading ten clones occupy 5% of the sample.

The collaborating institutions used their own protocols to collect whole blood in K2EDTA tubes. For TCRbeta analysis, collaborators shipped samples as frozen whole blood, isolated PBMCs, or DNA extracted from either of those sample types. The clonotype originates from a human donor in a cohort sampled during active COVID-19. Sequencing was done on a sample of peripheral blood. The chain is made from TRBV28 and TRBJ2-2; 7 nucleotides in the junction match TRBD1. The sequenced DNA: TGTGCCAGCAGTCCAAATCAGGGGGCGAACACCGGGGAGCTGTTTTTT. Its protein product is CASSPNQGANTGELFF.